This TCR beta chain was observed in a study of monozygotic twins with inflammatory bowel disease. Two rounds of nested PCR, of roughly 15 and 9 cycles, were run on TCRalpha and TCRbeta cDNA. TCRdb reanalyzed the 5' RACE reads, giving one entry per CDR3 protein sequence and no DNA. The sample data list 400,000 to 500,000 distinct CDR3 sequences. As regards this clonotype: As yet, its antigen is unknown.

The study, taken as a whole, reports: Healthy co-twins showed greater TCRbeta diversity (inverse Simpson) than IBD patients.

Sequenced sample: blood. The clonotype comes from a human donor with ulcerative colitis or Crohn's disease, or a healthy co-twin of an affected twin (not recorded which).

The CDR3 is CASSLGMGPTDTQYF. The rearrangement joins TRBV7-3 to TRBJ2-3; with no DNA, the TCRdb D assignment of TRBD1 cannot be verified. CDR1 and CDR2 (germline): SGHTA, FQGTGA. The CDR3 covers 15 residues.